This T cell receptor beta chain was captured in a study of T cell responses to AZD1222 COVID-19 vaccine. On the study more broadly: Second-dose recipients at about 4 or about 12 weeks were treated as one pooled group.

As regards this clone: Its antigen is as yet unknown.

Study results and limitations: Spike-specific TCR depth and breadth grew after two AZD1222 doses. Donor demographics were predominantly white British with a female majority; clonal diversity may be underestimated. Targeting of unmutated variant regions was reportedly seen in nearly half of spike-specific TCRs.

Trimming removed 1 base from V and 4 bases from J, with 12 bases in between. This CDR3 comprises 15 residues. The germline V gene has CDR1 LGHDT and CDR2 YNNKEL (reference sequence). Sequenced by immunoSEQ multiplex PCR; TCRdb stores in-frame clones only, minus some. The repertoire holds 150,000 to 200,000 clones, with 88% as singletons. The sequencing here drew on peripheral blood, taken on day 0 of AZD1222 vaccination. The genes are TRBV3-1 (or the pseudogene TRBV3-2) and TRBJ2-3; possible D gene TRBD1, 5 bases. The source is an adult in good health. Written as DNA, the CDR3 is TGTGCCAGCAGCCAAGCAGGGCTCAGAGCAGATACGCAGTATTTT. Amino acid sequence: CASSQAGLRADTQYF.